Listed below are T cell receptor beta chains from one sample, sequenced in a study of T cell clonotyping in hematopoietic cell transplantation. Profiled with immunoSEQ multiplex PCR; TCRdb holds only in-frame clones, not every one. Seen here are approximately 10,000 clones, 80% to 90% observed once, and the top ten hold roughly 3.9%. Material: peripheral blood mononuclear cells. The receptors here all came from a human donor who either received an allogeneic hematopoietic cell transplant for a myeloid malignancy or was a related donor (not recorded which). Some clones in this sample may be carry-over from other donors' samples. Each CDR3 is given with its conserved first and last residue. Fields, in order: D gene, V gene, J gene, CDR3 protein, CDR3 DNA. A D gene is named only where the DNA matches it firmly.

>TRBD1|TRBV5-1|TRBJ1-5
CASSPVTGGNQPQHF
TGCGCCAGCAGCCCGGTGACAGGGGGCAATCAGCCCCAGCATTTT
>TRBD1|TRBV7-8|TRBJ1-3
CASSRTGTGNTIYF
TGTGCCAGCAGCAGGACAGGGACTGGAAACACCATATATTTT
>NA|TRBV7-2|TRBJ2-1
CASSLGGGYNEQFF
TGTGCCAGCAGCTTAGGGGGCGGGTACAATGAGCAGTTCTTC
>TRBD1|TRBV12-5|TRBJ1-5
CASGLVGTGDAQPQHF
TGTGCTAGTGGTTTGGTAGGGACAGGGGACGCCCAGCCCCAGCATTTT
>NA|TRBV10-2|TRBJ2-7
CATDRHPQYF
TGCGCCACAGACCGCCACCCGCAGTACTTC
>NA|TRBV2|TRBJ2-1
CASTEGGMGSRQFF
TGTGCCAGCACCGAGGGCGGGATGGGAAGTCGTCAGTTCTTC
>NA|TRBV6-6|TRBJ1-5
CASSAGTLNQPQHF
TGTGCCAGCAGCGCAGGGACACTTAATCAGCCCCAGCATTTT
>NA|TRBV20-1|TRBJ1-2
CSAREAGGYTF
TGCAGTGCTAGAGAGGCCGGTGGCTACACCTTC
>TRBD1|TRBV9|TRBJ1-3
CASSGRQGASGNTIYF
TGTGCCAGCAGCGGTCGACAGGGGGCCTCTGGAAACACCATATATTTT
>NA|TRBV10-3|TRBJ1-2
CAISAMTDNYGYTF
TGTGCCATCAGTGCGATGACGGATAACTATGGCTACACCTTC
>NA|TRBV5-1|TRBJ2-1
CASSSPDLINEQFF
TGCGCCAGCAGCTCCCCGGACCTAATCAATGAGCAGTTCTTC
>NA|TRBV7-8|TRBJ2-5
CASSLAVVDPQETQYF
TGTGCCAGCAGCTTAGCGGTTGTTGATCCCCAGGAGACCCAGTACTTC
>NA|TRBV27|TRBJ1-6
CASSLQTALESPLHF
TGTGCCAGCAGTTTACAGACAGCCCTTGAGTCACCCCTCCACTTT
>TRBD1|TRBV23-1|TRBJ1-1
CASSGRTGMNTEAFF
TGCGCCAGCAGTGGAAGGACAGGGATGAACACTGAAGCTTTCTTT
>TRBD1|TRBV4-3|TRBJ1-2
CASSQTPDRDGYTF
TGCGCCAGCAGCCAAACCCCCGACAGGGATGGCTACACCTTC